This is a list of T cell receptor beta chains from one sample in a study of blood T cell repertoires in COVID-19. Clones were read by immunoSEQ multiplex PCR, and TCRdb kept only the in-frame ones, dropping some. The data show about 230,000 clones, around 84% seen once. Sequencing input: peripheral blood. The source of these receptors is a man aged 35 to 55 with acute or convalescent COVID-19. CDR3s leave out the opening cysteine and the closing phenylalanine or tryptophan. D genes are given only for firm matches.

length,J,V,D,CDR3
13,TRBJ2-4,TRBV7-3,TRBD1,ASSIAQGRGNIQY
13,TRBJ1-1,TRBV13,TRBD1,ASSSNDREGAEAF
11,TRBJ2-3,TRBV19,.,ASSIRGSATQY
13,TRBJ1-6,TRBV2,.,ASSGDRGNNSPLH
13,TRBJ2-3,TRBV5-4,.,ASRRDGGSTDTQY
12,TRBJ1-1,TRBV10-3,.,AISEGGGPSEAF
14,TRBJ1-6,TRBV15,.,ATSRDLSSYNSPLH
11,TRBJ1-2,TRBV12-3/TRBV12-4,.,ASSLLRWNGYT
11,TRBJ2-1,TRBV3-1/TRBV3-2,TRBD1,ASSPTGMGEQF
11,TRBJ1-2,TRBV3-1/TRBV3-2,TRBD1,ASSLSVDRGHT
12,TRBJ1-1,TRBV5-4,.,ASSLGGLGTEAF
12,TRBJ2-2,TRBV9,.,ASSTGFNTGELF
14,TRBJ1-2,TRBV28,.,ASSSSVTQGNYGYT
14,TRBJ1-5,TRBV7-9,.,ASSNSGGGSNQPQH
14,TRBJ1-6,TRBV11-2,TRBD1,ASSLGGGKNNSPLH
14,TRBJ1-2,TRBV4-1,.,ASSQSDENLVNGYT
13,TRBJ1-4,TRBV7-3,.,ASSLTAGVGEKLF
13,TRBJ1-1,TRBV4-1,.,ASSQDQVSNTEAF
12,TRBJ1-2,TRBV6-4,TRBD1,ASSFSGTGDGYT
12,TRBJ1-1,TRBV5-1,.,ASTPPGVRTEAF
12,TRBJ2-7,TRBV2,TRBD2,ASGGRETSYEQY
11,TRBJ2-7,TRBV7-2,.,ASSLGVLNEQY
13,TRBJ1-1,TRBV27,.,ASSRDIEMGTEAF
11,TRBJ1-2,TRBV7-2,TRBD1,ASSTGQAYGYT
11,TRBJ1-5,TRBV30,.,AWGHPTGQPQH
14,TRBJ2-3,TRBV27,TRBD2,ASSFFGGGFRDTQY
12,TRBJ2-7,TRBV19,TRBD1,ASSDMGQGYEQY
12,TRBJ2-7,TRBV19,.,ASSRAGFSYEQY
11,TRBJ1-1,TRBV7-9,.,ASSPELNTEAF
13,TRBJ1-5,TRBV5-1,TRBD1,ASSTGTGVSQPQH
12,TRBJ1-3,TRBV2,TRBD1,ASRGQISGNTIY
10,TRBJ1-5,TRBV19,.,ASSTPLQPQH
15,TRBJ2-3,TRBV19,.,ASSIGGWALGTDTQY
14,TRBJ1-1,TRBV5-6,TRBD1,ASSPGQGRPNTEAF
10,TRBJ1-1,TRBV29-1,.,SVQGMNTEAF
13,TRBJ1-2,TRBV9,.,ASSPGDTENYGYT